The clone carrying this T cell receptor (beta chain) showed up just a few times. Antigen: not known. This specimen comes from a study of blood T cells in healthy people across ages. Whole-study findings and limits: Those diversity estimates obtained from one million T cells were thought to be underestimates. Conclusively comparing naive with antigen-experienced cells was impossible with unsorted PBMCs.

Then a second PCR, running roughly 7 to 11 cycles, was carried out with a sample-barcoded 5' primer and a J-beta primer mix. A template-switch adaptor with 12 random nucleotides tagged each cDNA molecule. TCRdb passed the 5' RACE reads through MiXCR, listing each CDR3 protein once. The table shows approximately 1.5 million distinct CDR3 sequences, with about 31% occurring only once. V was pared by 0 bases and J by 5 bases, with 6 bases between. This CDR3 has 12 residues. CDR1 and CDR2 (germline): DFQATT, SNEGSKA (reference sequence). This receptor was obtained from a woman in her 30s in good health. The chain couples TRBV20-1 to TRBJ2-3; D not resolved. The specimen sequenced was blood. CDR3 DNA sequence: TGCAGTGCTAGAGATGGAGAAGATACGCAGTATTTT. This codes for CSARDGEDTQYF.